The TCR beta chain described here comes from a study of post-analysis software for immune sequencing data. Study background: Patients had relapsing-remitting, secondary progressive or progressive-relapsing multiple sclerosis; some lacked subtype.

V lost 1 base and J 2 bases, leaving 10 bases between the germline ends. CDR3 length equals 15 residues. Unique molecular identifiers tagged the TCR beta cDNA libraries. About 500,000 cDNA molecules came from about 1 to 10 million T cells. TCRdb reprocessed the PCR reads via MiXCR and lists one record per CDR3 protein. The table has a few hundred thousand distinct CDR3 sequences, less than 35% seen once; the top ten hold around 15%. Comment on this clonotype: As yet, its antigen is unknown.

Findings and limits, study-wide: Patients had higher frequencies than controls of roughly five TRBV segments, including TRBV5-6, TRBV5-1 and TRBV20-1.

The sequenced sample was blood. The V call is TRBV12-3 or TRBV12-4, the J call TRBJ2-3, with TRBD2 as a possible D gene (5 bases). The TCR was taken from a girl between 5 and 17 years old with multiple sclerosis. CDR3 in amino acids: CASSLVAPDTDTQYF. CDR3 nucleotide sequence: TGTGCCAGCAGTTTAGTAGCGCCCGACACAGATACGCAGTATTTT.